What follows are 30 T cell receptor beta chains derived from one specimen sequenced in a study of T cell repertoires in cytomegalovirus infection. Antigen specificity for these receptors is unknown. From the reads, TCRdb called clonotypes with MiXCR, one entry per CDR3 protein. The sample records approximately 130,000 distinct CDR3 sequences, roughly a quarter being singletons. The sequencing input was PBMCs, sequenced either directly or after in vitro stimulation (not recorded which). These receptors all come from a human donor in good health (CMV status not recorded). Some clones in this sample may be carry-over from other donors' samples.

In this sample, this clonotype turned up many times. The V call is TRBV12-3 or TRBV12-4, the J call TRBJ1-5; maybe TRBD1 (6 bases). Trimming shortened V by 3 bases and J by 4 bases, and 13 bases separated the two germline ends. This CDR3 is 15 amino acids long. Here the CDR3 DNA reads TGTGCCAGCAGTTTGCAGGGGACCGGTAATCAGCCCCAGCATTTT. The encoded protein is CASSLQGTGNQPQHF.

V is TRBV5-1 and J is TRBJ2-1; no clear D gene. Trimming cost V 0 bases and J 8 bases, with 15 bases left between them. The CDR3 length is 15 residues. Germline CDR1 SGHRS, CDR2 YFSETQ. CDR3 DNA sequence: TGCGCCAGCAGCTTGGCGGGCGAGATGGTATATGAGCAGTTCTTC. This encodes CASSLAGEMVYEQFF.

The chain couples TRBV6-2 or TRBV6-3 to TRBJ2-5; the match to TRBD1 covers 7 bases. V was pared by 0 bases and J by 5 bases, with 9 bases of the junction left unmatched. In germline, CDR1 is MNHEY, CDR2 SVGEGT. This CDR3 comprises 16 residues. The CDR3 DNA sequence: TGTGCCAGCAGTTACTCAAAGGGGGCGTTTTGGGAGACCCAGTACTTC. Translating gives CASSYSKGAFWETQYF.

Concerning this clonotype itself: This may be a read error, as it is one base from a much larger clone. The chain has TRBV7-2 and TRBJ2-1, with 10 bases identical to TRBD2. Germline loops: CDR1 SGHTA, CDR2 FQGNSA. The CDR3 is made up of 18 amino acids. For the CDR3, the DNA is TGTGCCAACAGCTTAGGGCTAGCGGGAGATATTTGGGAAGGTGAGCAGTTCTTC. Translated: CANSLGLAGDIWEGEQFF. Using reference TRBV7-2 and TRBJ2-1 for the parts outside the CDR3, the full variable domain is GAGVSQSPSNKVTEKGKDVELRCDPISGHTALYWYRQSLGQGLEFLIYFQGNSAPDKSGLPSDRFSAERTGGSVSTLTIQRTQQEDSAVYLCANSLGLAGDIWEGEQFFGPGTRLTVL.

The rearrangement links TRBV10-3 to TRBJ2-3; no firm D call. The CDR3 is 13 residues long. The V end was cut by 0 bases, the J end by 3 bases, with 4 bases between. The V gene's germline CDR1 is ENHRY and CDR2 SYGVKD. Here the CDR3 DNA reads TGTGCCATCAGTGAGTCGAGTACAGATACGCAGTATTTT. It specifies CAISESSTDTQYF.

The J gene is TRBJ2-3, the V gene TRBV19; 11 bases are shared with TRBD2. The length of the CDR3 is 16 residues. CDR1 LNHDA and CDR2 SQIVND come from the germline V gene (reference sequence). Germline trimming cut 2 bases from V and 2 bases from J; bases unmatched to any gene: 3. The CDR3 region is CASSIRTSGYTDTQYF. DNA of the CDR3: TGTGCCAGTAGTATACGGACTAGCGGGTACACAGATACGCAGTATTTT. The variable domain in full, completed from reference TRBV19 and TRBJ2-3, reads DGGITQSPKYLFRKEGQNVTLSCEQNLNHDAMYWYRQDPGQGLRLIYYSQIVNDFQKGDIAEGYSVSREKKESFPLTVTSAQKNPTAFYLCASSIRTSGYTDTQYFGPGTRLTVL.

This clonotype was recorded only once. The chain employs TRBV4-1 and TRBJ1-5; D unclear. The ends were cut back, 2 bases at V and 9 bases at J, with 11 bases in the middle. The CDR3 is 13 amino acids. Per germline, CDR1 MGHRA and CDR2 YSYEKL. The CDR3 region has the DNA TGCGCCAGCAGCCAAATTTTCTCCTCGCCCCAGCATTTT. Translated: CASSQIFSSPQHF.

This clonotype was seen more than once but under ten times. Here the CDR3 DNA reads TGTGCCAGCAGTTCACAAGGTCCAGCTAACTATGGCTACACCTTC. Its translation: CASSSQGPANYGYTF. V usage is TRBV28 and J usage is TRBJ1-2, with D unclear. The CDR3 has 15 residues. Germline V CDR1 and CDR2: MDHEN, SYDVKM. V gave up 4 bases and J gave up 0 bases, with 12 bases separating them.

The V call is TRBV4-1, the J call TRBJ1-2, with unresolved D. This CDR3 is built from 16 residues. The germline V and J ends were trimmed by 1 base and 7 bases, with 19 bases remaining between them. Per germline, CDR1 MGHRA and CDR2 YSYEKL. This CDR3 reads CASSQVSGSRVAGYTF. The CDR3 DNA reads TGCGCCAGCAGCCAAGTTTCCGGATCACGGGTGGCTGGCTACACCTTC.

The V and J genes are TRBV7-2 and TRBJ2-5, with a tentative D call TRBD2 (5 bases). The CDR3 contains 15 residues. Per germline, CDR1 SGHTA and CDR2 FQGNSA. Trimming left V 5 bases short and J 5 bases short, with 18 bases between. The DNA of the CDR3 is TGTGCCAGCAGCCCCGGGGTCGGGCTCGGGGAGACCCAGTACTTC. Protein sequence: CASSPGVGLGETQYF.

The chain combines TRBV23-1 with TRBJ2-3; 10 nucleotides line up with TRBD2. Being an ORF, TRBV23-1 has a function that is uncertain. V lost 0 bases and J lost 0; bases outside the gene matches: 21. This CDR3 comprises 23 residues. The CDR3 region has the DNA TGCGCCAGCAGTCAATCTATCGGGACTAGCGAAAGTTTAGGGCCTAGAAGCACAGATACGCAGTATTTT. Its protein product is CASSQSIGTSESLGPRSTDTQYF.

This clonotype was counted a few times. The chain is built from TRBV4-1 and TRBJ2-7, with 7 bases identical to TRBD2. Germline-derived CDR1 and CDR2 are MGHRA and YSYEKL. The CDR3 is 15 amino acids. Unmatched junction bases numbered 8, after V lost 2 bases and J lost 4 bases. The CDR3 DNA follows: TGCGCCAGCAGCCAAAGGGGAGCGGGAAGGTACGAGCAGTACTTC. It encodes CASSQRGAGRYEQYF.

This clonotype was observed at least ten times. The chain links TRBV11-2 to TRBJ2-5; D might be TRBD1 (5 bases). V was clipped by 3 bases and J by 2 bases, with 13 bases between them. Germline V CDR1 and CDR2: SGHAT, FQNNGV. The CDR3 is made up of 15 amino acids. The CDR3 bases are TGTGCCAGCAGCTTGGGGCAGGACACACAAGAGACCCAGTACTTC. Translated: CASSLGQDTQETQYF.

The V and J genes are TRBV7-2 and TRBJ1-2, with 10 bases identical to TRBD1. V lost 1 base to trimming and J lost 8 bases; unmatched junction nucleotides: 4. Germline lookup yields CDR1 SGHTA and CDR2 FQGNSA. This CDR3 is 14 amino acids long. The CDR3 region has the DNA TGTGCCAGCAGCTTAGTCAGGGGACAGGGGGGCTACACCTTC. Amino acid sequence: CASSLVRGQGGYTF.

This clonotype was seen many times. This chain links TRBV24-1 with TRBJ1-1; D perhaps matches TRBD1 (6 bases). The germline V and J ends were trimmed by 3 bases and 3 bases, with 13 bases remaining between them. This CDR3 has 15 amino acids. Germline V gives CDR1 KGHDR, CDR2 SFDVKD. The CDR3 DNA sequence: TGTGCCACCAGTGATAACCAGGGGTTGGACACTGAAGCTTTCTTT. It translates to CATSDNQGLDTEAFF.

The chain employs TRBV29-1 and TRBJ1-1, with 10 positions matching TRBD1. V trimming: 4 bases; J trimming: 5 bases; junction bases outside the gene matches: 10. CDR3 length: 15 residues. The V gene's germline CDR1 is SQVTM and CDR2 ANQGSEA. Written as DNA, the CDR3 is TGCAGCGTTGTACGGGACAGGGGTCGGGTTACTGAAGCTTTCTTT. It specifies CSVVRDRGRVTEAFF.

This clonotype has ten or more counts. The chain joins TRBV7-2 to TRBJ2-3; 9 bases agree with TRBD2. Germline CDR1 reads SGHTA; CDR2 reads FQGNSA. The CDR3 has 17 residues. V shed 5 bases and J 4 bases; nucleotides not matched to a gene: 13. This chain's CDR3 is CASSRGGGRALADTQYF. CDR3 sequence (DNA): TGTGCCAGCAGCCGAGGCGGCGGGAGGGCCCTCGCAGATACGCAGTATTTT.

This clonotype was seen a few times. The chain links TRBV4-1 to TRBJ2-2; 9 nucleotides align to TRBD2. CDR3 length equals 14 residues. The germline CDR1 and CDR2 sequences are MGHRA and YSYEKL. The ends lost 8 bases at V and 5 bases at J; junction bases unmatched: 6. The CDR3 here is CASGSLAGTGELFF. The CDR3 nucleotides read TGCGCCAGCGGCTCCCTAGCGGGAACCGGGGAGCTGTTTTTT.

The chain is built from TRBV24-1 and TRBJ2-1; unclear D gene. Germline lookup yields CDR1 KGHDR and CDR2 SFDVKD. This CDR3 has 15 residues. Trimming took 0 bases from V and 5 from J, leaving 10 bases between them. This chain's CDR3 is CATSDLALGNNEQFF. The CDR3 DNA sequence: TGTGCCACCAGTGATTTGGCCCTGGGGAACAATGAGCAGTTCTTC.

The chain links TRBV20-1 to TRBJ2-5; 9 bases are a match to TRBD2. Germline lookup yields CDR1 DFQATT and CDR2 SNEGSKA (reference sequence). V gave up 3 bases and J gave up 2 bases; unmatched junction bases: 7. The CDR3 totals 15 residues. CDR3 bases: TGCAGTGCTAGGGGGATAGCGGGGGCTCAAGAGACCCAGTACTTC. It yields the protein CSARGIAGAQETQYF.

This clonotype was found many times. This chain links TRBV7-2 with TRBJ2-1; D is undetermined. Germline values: CDR1 SGHTA, CDR2 FQGNSA. Trimming removed 5 bases from V and 8 bases from J, with 13 bases in between. CDR3 length equals 13 residues. CDR3 sequence: CASSGLAVDEQFF. In DNA form, the CDR3 reads TGTGCCAGCAGCGGTCTCGCAGTGGATGAGCAGTTCTTC.

The chain has TRBV2 and TRBJ1-5; D not resolved. Germline CDR1 reads SNHLY; CDR2 reads FYNNEI. V lost 4 bases and J lost 6, with 16 bases in between. There are 15 residues in the CDR3. The CDR3 nucleotides are TGTGCCAGCAGTGTGCGGACGACGGCTAGTCAGCCCCAGCATTTT. Protein: CASSVRTTASQPQHF.

This chain links TRBV12-5 with TRBJ1-3, with a possible D match to TRBD1 (5 bases). The CDR3 contains 17 residues. Germline CDR1 reads LGHNT; CDR2 reads FRNRAP. Trimming pared 2 bases from V and 2 bases from J, leaving 16 bases between. Here the CDR3 reads CASGLPPSLGAGNTIYF. DNA for the CDR3: TGTGCTAGTGGTTTGCCTCCATCCCTGGGGGCTGGAAACACCATATATTTT.

This clonotype was found a few times. The rearrangement links TRBV6-5 to TRBJ2-7; TRBD2 is a possible D gene (5 bases). The germline gives CDR1 MNHEY, CDR2 SVGAGI. The CDR3 is made up of 14 amino acids. V shed 0 bases and J shed 3 bases, with 9 bases lying between them. CDR3 loop: CASSYSSEGYEQYF. CDR3 in DNA: TGTGCCAGCAGTTACTCTAGCGAGGGCTACGAGCAGTACTTC.

This rearrangement joins TRBV27 to TRBJ2-1; 13 bases are shared with TRBD2. The CDR3 spans 16 residues. The J segment lost 0 bases and the V segment lost 6 bases, leaving 2 bases of the junction unmatched. Germline lookup yields CDR1 MNHEY and CDR2 SMNVEV (reference sequence). CDR3 sequence reads: CASRGLAGYSYNEQFF. CDR3 in DNA: TGTGCCAGCAGGGGACTAGCGGGATACTCCTACAATGAGCAGTTCTTC.

This clonotype has only a few counts. The rearrangement joins TRBV10-3 to TRBJ2-1; TRBD2 aligns across 8 bases. V shed 0 bases, J shed 4 bases, and the junction held 2 bases outside the gene matches. The CDR3 is 15 residues long. Germline CDR1 and CDR2: ENHRY and SYGVKD. DNA of the CDR3: TGTGCCATCAGTGAGTCGACTAGCGCGTACAATGAGCAGTTCTTC. Translation gives CAISESTSAYNEQFF.

This clonotype came up a few times. The CDR3 DNA follows: TGCGCCAGCAGCCAAGATGTTCCGGGACTAGCGCAGTACAATGAGCAGTTCTTC. Its translation: CASSQDVPGLAQYNEQFF. This sequence joins TRBV4-3 and TRBJ2-1; TRBD2 aligns across 10 bases. The germline gives CDR1 LGHNA, CDR2 YSLEER. V lost 0 bases and J lost 4; bases outside the gene matches: 9. The CDR3 is made up of 18 amino acids.

The V and J genes are TRBV6-2 or TRBV6-3 and TRBJ2-7; a weak D match, TRBD2 (5 bases). This CDR3 spans 15 amino acids. Germline CDR1 is MNHEY and CDR2 is SVGEGT. V dropped 6 bases and J dropped 0 bases, with 15 bases sitting between them. In nucleotides, the CDR3 is TGTGCCAGCAGCCGACTATCCCGGAACTCCTACGAGCAGTACTTC. Its translation: CASSRLSRNSYEQYF.

This clonotype was seen more than once but under ten times. This rearrangement joins TRBV4-1 to TRBJ1-2, with TRBD1 as a possible D gene (5 bases). The CDR3 runs 13 residues. Germline V lookup: CDR1 MGHRA, CDR2 YSYEKL. V was pared by 1 base and J by 4 bases, with 7 bases between. The CDR3 DNA sequence: TGCGCCAGCAGCCAAGCAGGGACCTATGGCTACACCTTC. Translation: CASSQAGTYGYTF.

The rearrangement links TRBV7-6 to TRBJ2-6; D uncertain. This CDR3 contains 15 residues. Trimming shortened V by 4 bases and J by 4 bases, and 11 bases separated the two germline ends. Looked up from germline, CDR1 is SGHVS and CDR2 is FNYEAQ. This CDR3 reads CASSYLATGANVLTF. The CDR3 DNA reads as TGTGCCAGCAGCTATCTGGCTACAGGGGCCAACGTCCTGACTTTC.